Detailed here is one T cell receptor beta chain. The sample originates from a study of blood T cell repertoires in COVID-19. On the study more broadly: Collection of acute and convalescent COVID-19 samples took place in the United States, Italy and Spain. PBMCs, B-cell-depleted T cells, or T cells were the source of the cDNA or gDNA that made up the material.

The V gene's germline CDR1 is LNHDA and CDR2 SQIVND (reference sequence). The CDR3 contains 16 residues. With 3 bases clipped from V and 4 bases from J, the junction kept 7 bases outside the gene matches. In the original workflow: Reference gene primer amplification gave estimated nucleated cell counts. Method: immunoSEQ multiplex PCR; TCRdb's copy keeps in-frame clones and lacks some. From that table come the V and J calls and clone size; the DNA was used to work out D and trimming. The sample comprises approximately 120,000 clones, 85% to 90% of which are singletons, and 25% to 30% rests with the top ten.

The sequence was obtained from a woman aged 80 or older with acute or convalescent COVID-19. The sample comprised peripheral blood. The chain is built from TRBV19 and TRBJ2-5; 11 nucleotides align to TRBD1. CDR3 in DNA: TGTGCCAGTAGTATTCAGGACAGGGGGCTCGGAGAGACCCAGTACTTC. This sequence encodes CASSIQDRGLGETQYF.